Shown below are 25 T cell receptor beta chains from a single sample sequenced in a study of CD8 T cells in Susac syndrome. Random hexamers were used to reverse transcribe the RNA input (roughly 0.5 to 1 ug). Each CDR3 protein gets one entry after TCRdb re-called the immunoSEQ multiplex PCR reads with MiXCR. The sample yields fewer than 350,000 distinct CDR3 sequences, roughly 85% seen once. Sequenced: CD8+ T cells from PBMCs. These receptors all come from a human donor with multiple sclerosis.

This clonotype was observed a few times. CDR3 DNA sequence: TGTGCCAGCAGTTACAAAGCGGGGGAACACGCTGAGCAGTTCTTC. Protein: CASSYKAGEHAEQFF. The J gene is TRBJ2-1, the V gene TRBV6-2 or TRBV6-3; 8 bases match TRBD2. The junction had 9 bases not matched to a gene; V was cut back by 2 bases and J by 9 bases. The CDR3 is 15 amino acids. CDR1 and CDR2 from the germline V gene are MNHEY and SVGEGT.

V and J are TRBV27 and TRBJ2-3, with D possibly being TRBD1 or TRBD2 (5 bases each). The germline V and J ends were trimmed by 3 bases and 3 bases, with 19 bases remaining between them. Germline CDR1 and CDR2: MNHEY and SMNVEV (reference sequence). The CDR3 totals 17 residues. CDR3 nucleotides: TGTGCCAGCAGTTTCGGTGGGGGTCCGGGGCCGACAGATACGCAGTATTTT. This encodes CASSFGGGPGPTDTQYF.

This chain joins TRBV9 and TRBJ1-2; D is uncertain. Per germline, CDR1 SGDLS and CDR2 YYNGEE. Trimming removed 4 bases at V and 4 bases at J, with 23 bases between. The CDR3 length is 17 residues. In DNA form, the CDR3 reads TGTGCCAGCAGCCTAAAGGATTGGGTCGGCAGAGTCTATGGCTACACCTTC. It specifies CASSLKDWVGRVYGYTF.

V is TRBV9 and J is TRBJ2-1, with 7 bases matching TRBD2. With V trimmed by 0 bases and J by 5 bases, 5 bases remained unmatched. The CDR3 sequence is 15 residues long. Looked up from germline, CDR1 is SGDLS and CDR2 is YYNGEE. In DNA form, the CDR3 reads TGTGCCAGCAGCGTAGGGGCGGGAGTGAACAATGAGCAGTTCTTC. It translates to CASSVGAGVNNEQFF.

This clonotype occurred once. V usage is TRBV20-1 and J usage is TRBJ1-4; 9 positions agree with TRBD1. J lost 5 bases, V lost 7 bases, and 5 bases had no gene match. Germline-derived CDR1 and CDR2 are DFQATT and SNEGSKA (reference sequence). The CDR3 contains 13 residues. The CDR3 nucleotides are TGCAGTGTCCGGGACAGGGTAAATGAAAAACTGTTTTTT. This gives the protein CSVRDRVNEKLFF.

This clonotype showed up just once. V and J are TRBV7-4 and TRBJ2-5, with TRBD2 matching 8 bases. CDR1 and CDR2 from the germline V gene are SGHVT and SQSDAQ. J was trimmed by 2 bases and V by 1 base; bases with no gene match: 6. There are 16 residues in the CDR3. The CDR3 region is CASSLGTSSDQETQYF. Written as DNA, the CDR3 is TGTGCCAGCAGCTTAGGGACTAGCAGTGATCAAGAGACCCAGTACTTC.

The chain uses TRBV24-1 and TRBJ2-1, with 9 positions matching TRBD2. Germline-derived CDR1 and CDR2 are KGHDR and SFDVKD. The CDR3 totals 17 residues. The trim removed 0 bases at V and 8 bases at J, leaving 10 bases unmatched. This chain's CDR3 is CATSDLAGGTSLDEQFF. CDR3 bases: TGTGCCACCAGTGATTTGGCTGGCGGGACTAGCTTGGATGAGCAGTTCTTC.

CDR3 loop: CASSPVAAGYNEQFF. In DNA form, the CDR3 reads TGTGCCAGCAGCCCTGTTGCGGCGGGATACAATGAGCAGTTCTTC. The J gene is TRBJ2-1, the V gene TRBV7-2, with D perhaps matching TRBD2 (6 bases). V lost 5 bases and J lost 4, with 15 bases in between. CDR1 and CDR2 (germline): SGHTA, FQGNSA. This CDR3 has 15 amino acids. Drawing the rest from reference TRBV7-2 and TRBJ2-1, the complete variable domain is GAGVSQSPSNKVTEKGKDVELRCDPISGHTALYWYRQSLGQGLEFLIYFQGNSAPDKSGLPSDRFSAERTGGSVSTLTIQRTQQEDSAVYLCASSPVAAGYNEQFFGPGTRLTVL.

This chain uses TRBV30 with TRBJ2-2; D gene unclear. The CDR3 has 11 amino acids. Germline V gives CDR1 GTSNPN, CDR2 SVGIG (reference sequence). The V gene lost 4 bases and the J gene lost 6 bases, with 6 bases spanning the gap. CDR3 nucleotide sequence: TGTGCCTGGACGTTGTCCGGGGAGCTGTTTTTT. Translating gives CAWTLSGELFF.

The rearrangement links TRBV11-2 to TRBJ2-7; D remains unclear. This CDR3 comprises 14 residues. V was trimmed by 0 bases and J by 0 bases, leaving 6 bases between them. Germline V lookup: CDR1 SGHAT, CDR2 FQNNGV. The CDR3 DNA sequence: TGTGCCAGCAGCTTAGAGCCCAGCTCCTACGAGCAGTACTTC. Amino acid sequence: CASSLEPSSYEQYF.

The genes are TRBV5-4 and TRBJ2-2; 11 nucleotides line up with TRBD1. The germline V gene encodes CDR1 SGHNT and CDR2 YYREEE (reference sequence). The CDR3 extends over 15 amino acids. J lost 5 bases, V lost 3 bases, and 3 bases had no gene match. CDR3 in DNA: TGTGCCAGCAGCTGGACAGGGGGCTTTACCGGGGAGCTGTTTTTT. Amino acids: CASSWTGGFTGELFF. Full variable domain (outside the CDR3, taken from reference TRBV5-4 and TRBJ2-2): ETGVTQSPTHLIKTRGQQVTLRCSSQSGHNTVSWYQQALGQGPQFIFQYYREEENGRGNFPPRFSGLQFPNYSSELNVNALELDDSALYLCASSWTGGFTGELFFGEGSRLTVL.

The gene calls are TRBV7-3 and TRBJ2-3; tentative D call: TRBD2 (6 bases). Per germline, CDR1 SGHTA and CDR2 FQGTGA. Trimming left V 5 bases short and J 1 base short, with 19 bases between. The CDR3 length is 17 residues. This chain's CDR3 is CASSPNSGTFGTDTQYF. CDR3 sequence (DNA): TGTGCCAGCAGCCCGAATTCCGGGACTTTCGGCACAGATACGCAGTATTTT.

The chain has TRBV11-2 and TRBJ2-1; D is perhaps TRBD2 (6 bases). Germline values: CDR1 SGHAT, CDR2 FQNNGV. The CDR3 is 15 amino acids. V lost 5 bases, J lost 3 bases, and 14 bases lay in between. CDR3 residues: CASSPGVAVYNEQFF. CDR3 DNA sequence: TGTGCCAGCAGCCCCGGAGTAGCGGTCTACAATGAGCAGTTCTTC.

The chain recombines TRBV4-2 with TRBJ2-1; 7 nucleotides match TRBD2. The CDR3 is 15 amino acids. Germline values: CDR1 LGHNA, CDR2 YNFKEQ. V was clipped by 5 bases and J by 5 bases; unmatched bases: 9. Here the CDR3 DNA reads TGTGCCAGCAGCTTCGTCTCTAGCGGACACAATGAGCAGTTCTTC. Protein sequence: CASSFVSSGHNEQFF.

The rearrangement uses TRBV13 and TRBJ1-1; no definite D call. V lost 6 bases and J 3 bases, leaving 11 bases between the germline ends. Germline V gene lookup returns CDR1 PRHDT and CDR2 FYEKMQ (reference sequence). This CDR3 comprises 13 residues. For the CDR3, the DNA is TGTGCCAGCAGTTGGTTCCGGGACACTGAAGCTTTCTTT. Translation: CASSWFRDTEAFF.

The chain combines TRBV4-3 with TRBJ2-7; no definite D call. The CDR3 spans 13 residues. V was clipped by 4 bases and J by 5 bases, with 12 bases between them. Germline V gene sequence: CDR1 LGHNA, CDR2 YSLEER. The DNA of the CDR3 is TGCGCCAGCAGCCCTGACGTGACCGACGAGCAGTACTTC. Encoded protein: CASSPDVTDEQYF.

The chain has TRBV4-3 and TRBJ1-5; 7 bases are shared with TRBD1. Trimming cost V 3 bases and J 0 bases; bases outside gene matches: 2. The CDR3 sequence is 15 residues long. Germline values: CDR1 LGHNA, CDR2 YSLEER. CDR3 loop: CASSHDRDSNQPQHF. The CDR3 DNA sequence: TGCGCCAGCAGCCACGACAGGGATAGCAATCAGCCCCAGCATTTT.

V usage is TRBV4-3 and J usage is TRBJ1-4, with D maybe TRBD1 (5 bases). This CDR3 is 15 amino acids long. Trimming removed 0 bases at V and 0 bases at J, with 5 bases between. Germline CDR1 is LGHNA and CDR2 is YSLEER. CDR3 region: CASSQEDTTNEKLFF. CDR3 nucleotide sequence: TGCGCCAGCAGCCAAGAGGACACAACTAATGAAAAACTGTTTTTT.

Only one count was recorded for this clonotype. The genes are TRBV3-1 and TRBJ1-3; D gene uncertain. The CDR3 contains 16 residues. The germline gives CDR1 LGHDT, CDR2 YNNKEL (reference sequence). Trimming stripped 0 bases from V and 0 bases from J, with 9 bases between. CDR3 sequence reads: CASSQEYRYSGNTIYF. CDR3 bases: TGTGCCAGCAGCCAAGAATACCGATACTCTGGAAACACCATATATTTT.

The V and J genes are TRBV6-2 or TRBV6-3 and TRBJ2-1, with D perhaps given as TRBD1 or TRBD2 (5 bases each). This CDR3 spans 14 amino acids. V shed 8 bases and J shed 4 bases, with 15 bases lying between them. Germline lookup yields CDR1 MNHEY and CDR2 SVGEGT. CDR3 bases: TGTGCCAGCTCCGGGACGTTCACGTACAATGAGCAGTTCTTC. It specifies CASSGTFTYNEQFF.

The chain links TRBV7-9 to TRBJ1-1, with D unclear. The CDR3 consists of 15 residues. In germline, CDR1 is SEHNR, CDR2 FQNEAQ (reference sequence). V was shortened by 3 bases and J by 4 bases, with 15 bases between the two germline ends. CDR3 in amino acids: CASSFRTAVGTEAFF. The CDR3 DNA sequence: TGTGCCAGCAGCTTCAGAACCGCTGTTGGCACTGAAGCTTTCTTT. The full variable domain, with the rest looked up from reference TRBV7-9 and TRBJ1-1, is DTGVSQNPRHKITKRGQNVTFRCDPISEHNRLYWYRQTLGQGPEFLTYFQNEAQLEKSRLLSDRFSAERPKGSFSTLEIQRTEQGDSAMYLCASSFRTAVGTEAFFGQGTRLTVV.

The chain combines TRBV20-1 with TRBJ1-3, with 9 bases matching TRBD1. The CDR3 loop spans 16 amino acids. V shed 1 base, J shed 0 bases, and the junction held 4 bases outside the gene matches. Germline values: CDR1 DFQATT, CDR2 SNEGSKA (reference sequence). The CDR3 spells CSARGDRVSSGNTIYF. CDR3 DNA: TGCAGTGCTAGAGGGGACAGGGTCTCCTCTGGAAACACCATATATTTT.

This clonotype has only a few counts. The V call is TRBV7-2, the J call TRBJ2-1, with 8 bases lining up with TRBD1. Germline assignment: CDR1 SGHTA and CDR2 FQGNSA. V shed 6 bases and J 2 bases; nucleotides not matched to a gene: 6. This CDR3 spans 15 amino acids. The CDR3 DNA reads TGTGCCAGCAGTTTGGACAGGGCTCCCTACAATGAGCAGTTCTTC. Translated, it gives CASSLDRAPYNEQFF.

This chain joins TRBV4-1 and TRBJ2-1; 9 nucleotides align to TRBD2. The CDR3 totals 17 residues. The V and J ends lost 1 base and 6 bases, in that order; junction bases with no gene match: 10. Per the germline V gene, CDR1 is MGHRA and CDR2 is YSYEKL. CDR3 amino acids: CASSQGLREGPGNEQFF. CDR3 nucleotides: TGCGCCAGCAGCCAAGGGTTGCGGGAGGGCCCGGGCAATGAGCAGTTCTTC.

V is TRBV19 and J is TRBJ2-1, with 10 bases fitting TRBD1. The germline V gene encodes CDR1 LNHDA and CDR2 SQIVND (reference sequence). This CDR3 is built from 16 residues. The J segment lost 6 bases and the V segment lost 9 bases, leaving 14 bases of the junction unmatched. The CDR3 sequence is CASTPLTGGFINEQFF. As DNA, the CDR3 is TGTGCCAGCACTCCCTTGACAGGGGGCTTCATCAATGAGCAGTTCTTC.